This entry lists 30 T cell receptor beta chains sequenced from one sample in a study of cytomegalovirus exposure and HLA in healthy donors. The primer mix had 60 Vbeta and 13 Jbeta primers. Using immunoSEQ multiplex PCR, the repertoire was profiled, and TCRdb retains in-frame clones only, with some absent. The sample includes about 160,000 clones, around 79% seen only once; the top ten take about 0.93%. Sequencing was carried out using PBMCs. The receptors stem from a woman in her forties or fifties in good health and CMV-seropositive.

The V gene is TRBV9, the J gene TRBJ2-1, with a possible D match to TRBD1 (5 bases). The V and J ends lost 0 bases and 0 bases respectively, with 7 bases between them. CDR1 is SGDLS, CDR2 YYNGEE, per germline. The CDR3 totals 15 residues. CDR3 nucleotide sequence: TGTGCCAGCAGCGTAGCAGGGATCTCCTACAATGAGCAGTTCTTC. Translation: CASSVAGISYNEQFF.

The rearrangement uses TRBV6-5 and TRBJ1-4; 8 positions agree with TRBD1. CDR1 is MNHEY, CDR2 SVGAGI, per germline. This CDR3 has 15 amino acids. V shed 2 bases, J shed 5 bases, and the junction held 4 bases outside the gene matches. The CDR3 DNA reads as TGTGCCAGCAGTTACCTGGACAGGGTAAATGAAAAACTGTTTTTT. Translation gives CASSYLDRVNEKLFF.

This clone has just a few counts. The CDR3 protein is CASSYPTGGNPEQYF. The CDR3 bases are TGTGCCAGCAGTTACCCGACGGGCGGGAACCCCGAGCAGTACTTC. The rearrangement joins TRBV6-6 to TRBJ2-7, with D tentatively TRBD2 (6 bases). The V end lost 2 bases, the J end lost 6 bases, and 17 bases lay between the germline ends. The length of the CDR3 is 15 residues. CDR1 and CDR2 (germline): MNHNY, SVGAGI (reference sequence).

The chain uses TRBV27 and TRBJ1-5; no clear D gene. Germline CDR1 is MNHEY and CDR2 is SMNVEV (reference sequence). This CDR3 is 12 amino acids long. The V gene lost 7 bases and the J gene lost 4 bases, with 8 bases spanning the gap. CDR3 DNA: TGTGCCAGCAAGAGTGGTAATCAGCCCCAGCATTTT. Its protein is CASKSGNQPQHF.

The chain uses TRBV5-1 and TRBJ1-3; possible D gene TRBD1, 6 bases. Germline CDR1 and CDR2: SGHRS and YFSETQ. The CDR3 totals 16 residues. V lost 0 bases, J lost 0 bases, and 10 bases lay in between. In nucleotides, the CDR3 is TGCGCCAGCAGCTTGGCCGACAGGCCCTCTGGAAACACCATATATTTT. Protein sequence: CASSLADRPSGNTIYF.

This clone turned up a few times. The chain employs TRBV19 and TRBJ1-1; TRBD1 matches 8 bases. Trimming cost V 5 bases and J 3 bases; bases outside gene matches: 5. This CDR3 spans 14 amino acids. Germline V lookup: CDR1 LNHDA, CDR2 SQIVND (reference sequence). In DNA form, the CDR3 reads TGTGCCAGTAGTGTGGGACAGGTCTACACTGAAGCTTTCTTT. Protein: CASSVGQVYTEAFF. Filled out from reference TRBV19 and TRBJ1-1, the complete variable domain reads DGGITQSPKYLFRKEGQNVTLSCEQNLNHDAMYWYRQDPGQGLRLIYYSQIVNDFQKGDIAEGYSVSREKKESFPLTVTSAQKNPTAFYLCASSVGQVYTEAFFGQGTRLTVV.

This clone has more than one count but fewer than ten. The genes are TRBV30 and TRBJ1-1, with D possibly matching TRBD1 (6 bases). The CDR3 length is 14 residues. V was pared by 0 bases and J by 3 bases, with 11 bases between. Germline CDR1 reads GTSNPN; CDR2 reads SVGIG (reference sequence). CDR3 coding DNA: TGTGCCTGGAGTGTAACAGGGATCCACACTGAAGCTTTCTTT. Protein sequence: CAWSVTGIHTEAFF.

This clone was detected only a few times. J is TRBJ2-5 and V is TRBV27; 8 bases align to TRBD2. V lost 0 bases, J lost 5 bases, and 11 bases stayed unmatched. The CDR3 sequence is 17 residues long. The germline V gene encodes CDR1 MNHEY and CDR2 SMNVEV (reference sequence). CDR3 bases: TGTGCCAGCAGTTTATCGCATCCCGGGAGGGCCATCGAGACCCAGTACTTC. It translates to CASSLSHPGRAIETQYF.

V is TRBV7-2 and J is TRBJ1-1; no clear D. Deletions cut 1 base from V and 1 base from J, with 7 bases between. Germline CDR1 SGHTA, CDR2 FQGNSA. The CDR3 is 14 amino acids. The CDR3 DNA reads as TGTGCCAGCAGCTTAGAAAGACAGAACACTGAAGCTTTCTTT. Its translation is CASSLERQNTEAFF.

The CDR3 sequence is CASTPLIAGGLGGNNEQFF. CDR3 sequence (DNA): TGTGCCAGCACCCCTTTGATAGCGGGGGGGCTGGGAGGTAACAATGAGCAGTTCTTC. V and J are TRBV28 and TRBJ2-1, with 11 bases identical to TRBD2. The CDR3 length is 19 residues. CDR1 and CDR2 from the germline V gene are MDHEN and SYDVKM. J gave up 5 bases and V 7 bases, and 19 bases lay outside the gene matches.

The chain combines TRBV28 with TRBJ1-2; D perhaps matches TRBD1 (5 bases). With 3 bases removed from V and 6 bases from J, the gap between germline ends came to 11 bases. From germline, CDR1 is MDHEN and CDR2 SYDVKM. The CDR3 has 13 residues. CDR3 region: CASSFSGMNGYTF. The DNA of the CDR3 is TGTGCCAGCAGTTTTTCAGGGATGAATGGCTACACCTTC.

V and J are TRBV11-2 and TRBJ1-5; no clear D. The CDR3 has 15 amino acids. The V gene lost 6 bases and the J gene lost 0 bases, with 12 bases spanning the gap. Germline V gives CDR1 SGHAT, CDR2 FQNNGV. The CDR3 DNA follows: TGTGCCAGCAGTGCGGGGTGGGGTAGCAATCAGCCCCAGCATTTT. It translates to CASSAGWGSNQPQHF. Full variable domain (outside the CDR3, taken from reference TRBV11-2 and TRBJ1-5): EAGVAQSPRYKIIEKRQSVAFWCNPISGHATLYWYQQILGQGPKLLIQFQNNGVVDDSQLPKDRFSAERLKGVDSTLKIQPAKLEDSAVYLCASSAGWGSNQPQHFGDGTRLSIL.

The rearrangement joins TRBV6-5 to TRBJ2-2; possible D gene TRBD1, 6 bases. The CDR3 has 14 amino acids. From germline, CDR1 is MNHEY and CDR2 SVGAGI. V lost 7 bases to trimming and J lost 7 bases, with 16 bases between them. CDR3 in amino acids: CASTRDISVGELFF. CDR3 in DNA: TGTGCCAGCACCCGGGACATTTCGGTCGGGGAGCTGTTTTTT.

V is TRBV10-3 and J is TRBJ1-2, with D maybe TRBD1 (6 bases). The CDR3 runs 16 residues. With 4 bases removed from V and 8 bases from J, the gap between germline ends came to 23 bases. CDR1 and CDR2 from the germline V gene are ENHRY and SYGVKD. The CDR3 DNA reads TGTGCCATCAGTGCGGGACAAGCTGAGATCTCTAGCGGCTACACCTTC. Its protein product is CAISAGQAEISSGYTF.

This clone showed up just a few times. V and J are TRBV5-1 and TRBJ2-3; TRBD1 might be the D (5 bases). The CDR3 contains 16 residues. The germline V gene has CDR1 SGHRS and CDR2 YFSETQ. V lost 0 bases and J 4 bases, leaving 15 bases between the germline ends. For the CDR3, the DNA is TGCGCCAGCAGCTTGGTGGCAGGGTCGACGTCAGATACGCAGTATTTT. Protein: CASSLVAGSTSDTQYF. The full variable domain, with the rest looked up from reference TRBV5-1 and TRBJ2-3, is KAGVTQTPRYLIKTRGQQVTLSCSPISGHRSVSWYQQTPGQGLQFLFEYFSETQRNKGNFPGRFSGRQFSNSRSEMNVSTLELGDSALYLCASSLVAGSTSDTQYFGPGTRLTVL.

This sequence joins TRBV5-6 and TRBJ2-1; possibly TRBD2 for D (6 bases). The CDR3 consists of 17 residues. The germline V and J ends were trimmed by 2 bases and 4 bases, with 19 bases remaining between them. Germline CDR1 SGHDT, CDR2 YYEEEE. As DNA, the CDR3 is TGTGCCAGCAGCTTCCGTCCCCTAGCGACCGGTTACAATGAGCAGTTCTTC. This gives the protein CASSFRPLATGYNEQFF.

This clone was picked up one time. The V and J genes are TRBV7-6 and TRBJ1-1; 9 nucleotides line up with TRBD1. This CDR3 has 15 residues. V gave up 1 base and J gave up 1 base; unmatched junction bases: 1. Germline values: CDR1 SGHVS, CDR2 FNYEAQ. The DNA of the CDR3 is TGTGCCAGCAGCTTAGGGACAGGGGCGAACACTGAAGCTTTCTTT. Encoded protein: CASSLGTGANTEAFF.

This chain links TRBV14 with TRBJ2-3, with 13 bases matching TRBD2. Germline V gives CDR1 SGHDN, CDR2 FVKESK. Trimming took 1 base from V and 8 from J; bases not matched to a gene: 18. CDR3 length: 20 amino acids. The CDR3 region is CASSQGWGLDRTSGRTTQYF. In nucleotides, the CDR3 is TGTGCCAGCAGCCAAGGATGGGGATTAGACAGGACTAGCGGGAGAACTACGCAGTATTTT.

V is TRBV2 and J is TRBJ1-4, with D tentatively TRBD1 (5 bases). The CDR3 consists of 15 residues. Trimming shortened V by 7 bases and J by 0 bases, and 12 bases separated the two germline ends. Germline CDR1 is SNHLY and CDR2 is FYNNEI. CDR3 nucleotides: TGTGCCAGCACCCTGACAGACGCAACTAATGAAAAACTGTTTTTT. As protein: CASTLTDATNEKLFF.

The J gene is TRBJ1-1, the V gene TRBV4-2; 9 bases align to TRBD1. V was clipped by 0 bases and J by 10 bases; unmatched bases: 6. Germline-derived CDR1 and CDR2 are LGHNA and YNFKEQ. The CDR3 is made up of 14 amino acids. The CDR3 coding sequence is TGTGCCAGCAGCCAAGAGGGACAGGGTGATGGAGCTTTCTTT. It is translated as CASSQEGQGDGAFF.

In this sample, this clone turned up a few times. The chain has TRBV4-3 and TRBJ2-7, with a possible D match to TRBD1 (6 bases). The CDR3 sequence is 16 residues long. CDR1 is LGHNA and CDR2 is YSLEER in the germline V gene. Between the trimmed V and J ends, which lost 3 bases and 0 bases, there was a span of 15 bases. The CDR3 region is CASSQSLGASSYEQYF. The CDR3 coding sequence is TGCGCCAGCAGCCAGTCGTTGGGGGCTTCCTCCTACGAGCAGTACTTC.

This rearrangement joins TRBV19 to TRBJ2-3; 9 bases match TRBD1. The germline gives CDR1 LNHDA, CDR2 SQIVND (reference sequence). J gave up 4 bases and V 9 bases, and 11 bases lay outside the gene matches. CDR3 length: 15 amino acids. CDR3 nucleotide sequence: TGTGCCAGCAGAAAACAGGGGGCAGGCGCAGATACGCAGTATTTT. This codes for CASRKQGAGADTQYF. Full variable domain (missing parts from reference TRBV19 and TRBJ2-3): DGGITQSPKYLFRKEGQNVTLSCEQNLNHDAMYWYRQDPGQGLRLIYYSQIVNDFQKGDIAEGYSVSREKKESFPLTVTSAQKNPTAFYLCASRKQGAGADTQYFGPGTRLTVL.

The V gene is TRBV6-1, the J gene TRBJ2-1; maybe TRBD2 (5 bases). CDR1 and CDR2 from the germline V gene are MNHNS and SASEGT. This CDR3 is built from 12 residues. Trimming shortened V by 2 bases and J by 13 bases, and 12 bases separated the two germline ends. Here the CDR3 reads CASSEPVGGQFF. CDR3 DNA sequence: TGTGCCAGCAGTGAACCGGTTGGAGGCCAGTTCTTC.

The V gene is TRBV29-1, the J gene TRBJ2-1, with D possibly matching TRBD1 (5 bases). Trimming removed 0 bases from V and 7 bases from J, with 16 bases in between. Germline CDR1 and CDR2: SQVTM and ANQGSEA. The CDR3 is 15 amino acids. CDR3 protein: CSVEDTPGLSNEQFF. The CDR3 DNA reads as TGCAGCGTTGAAGATACCCCAGGGTTATCGAATGAGCAGTTCTTC.

The rearrangement uses TRBV19 and TRBJ2-7; a possible D gene is TRBD1 (6 bases). The CDR3 runs 14 residues. Germline CDR1 reads LNHDA; CDR2 reads SQIVND (reference sequence). With 6 bases removed from V and 1 base from J, the gap between germline ends came to 13 bases. CDR3 coding DNA: TGTGCCAGTAGGGACAGTAGCGTGTCCTACGAGCAGTACTTC. Translation gives CASRDSSVSYEQYF.

The rearrangement uses TRBV7-9 and TRBJ1-1; D gene uncertain. Germline CDR1 reads SEHNR; CDR2 reads FQNEAQ (reference sequence). CDR3 length: 13 residues. Trimming took off 1 base at V and 1 base at J, with 4 bases between the two ends. The CDR3 DNA is TGTGCCAGCAGCTTAGTACAGAACACTGAAGCTTTCTTT. It specifies CASSLVQNTEAFF. The full variable domain, in which reference TRBV7-9 and TRBJ1-1 provide the parts outside the CDR3, is DTGVSQNPRHKITKRGQNVTFRCDPISEHNRLYWYRQTLGQGPEFLTYFQNEAQLEKSRLLSDRFSAERPKGSFSTLEIQRTEQGDSAMYLCASSLVQNTEAFFGQGTRLTVV.

The gene calls are TRBV6-6 and TRBJ2-5; 7 bases are shared with TRBD2. Germline V gives CDR1 MNHNY, CDR2 SVGAGI (reference sequence). The CDR3 loop spans 13 amino acids. Trimming removed 11 bases from V and 4 bases from J; junction bases left unmatched: 10. DNA of the CDR3: TGTGCCTCCGGGACCGGGGAGGGAGAGACCCAGTACTTC. As protein: CASGTGEGETQYF.

The chain uses TRBV2 and TRBJ1-5, with D possibly TRBD1 on 5 matching bases. Germline V gene data show CDR1 as SNHLY and CDR2 as FYNNEI. Trimming cost V 6 bases and J 2 bases, with 5 bases left between them. CDR3 length: 12 amino acids. CDR3 DNA: TGTGCCAGCAGACAGGGCAATCAGCCCCAGCATTTT. Protein product: CASRQGNQPQHF.

The chain carries TRBV7-9 and TRBJ2-1; 7 bases agree with TRBD2. V lost 3 bases and J lost 3; bases outside the gene matches: 5. Germline V gene lookup returns CDR1 SEHNR and CDR2 FQNEAQ (reference sequence). The CDR3 is 15 amino acids. CDR3 nucleotides: TGTGCCAGCAGCTTGTCTAGCGGACTCTACAATGAGCAGTTCTTC. Translating gives CASSLSSGLYNEQFF.

This chain links TRBV9 with TRBJ1-6; 8 bases are shared with TRBD1. V was pared by 4 bases and J by 11 bases, with 17 bases of the junction left unmatched. Per germline, CDR1 SGDLS and CDR2 YYNGEE. This CDR3 is built from 17 residues. CDR3 sequence: CASSRIGQGARWAPLHF. The CDR3 region has the DNA TGTGCCAGCAGCCGAATCGGACAGGGAGCTAGGTGGGCACCCCTCCACTTT.